These 10 T cell receptor beta chains share one sample of origin, sequenced in a study of cytomegalovirus exposure and HLA in healthy donors. PCR amplification relied on 60 Vbeta primers (plus 13 Jbeta primers). TCRdb keeps only in-frame clones here, not all; method: immunoSEQ multiplex PCR. The sample yields about 110,000 clones, around 70% seen once. Sequencing was performed on PBMCs. These receptors originate from a man between 25 and 39 years old in good health and CMV-seropositive.

The V and J genes are TRBV30 and TRBJ1-2; 8 nucleotides match TRBD1. The germline gives CDR1 GTSNPN, CDR2 SVGIG (reference sequence). The CDR3 has 13 amino acids. J lost 9 bases, V lost 3 bases, and 9 bases had no gene match. This chain's CDR3 is CAWSTGGEESYTF. The CDR3 DNA sequence: TGTGCCTGGAGCACAGGGGGTGAAGAGAGCTACACCTTC.

Notes on this clone: The junction departs from the called germline gene at one end, perhaps through a read error. The chain links TRBV7-7 to TRBJ2-7; TRBD2 is a possible D gene (6 bases). This CDR3 contains 14 residues. Germline CDR1 reads SSHAT; CDR2 reads FNYEAQ (reference sequence). The CDR3 sequence: CASSVGRDSYEQYF. Here the CDR3 DNA reads TGTGCTAGCAGCGTAGGGCGGGACTCCTACGAGCAGTACTTC.

This clone was recorded a few times. CDR3 coding DNA: TGTGCCAGCAGTTTAACTAGCGGGGGATCCTACGAGCAGTACTTC. This translates into CASSLTSGGSYEQYF. The V call is TRBV27, the J call TRBJ2-7, with 11 positions matching TRBD2. This CDR3 is 15 amino acids long. Per germline, CDR1 MNHEY and CDR2 SMNVEV (reference sequence). The ends lost 2 bases at V and 1 base at J; junction bases unmatched: 1.

This chain joins TRBV5-5 and TRBJ1-5; TRBD1 aligns across 9 bases. CDR1 SGHKS and CDR2 YYEKEE come from the germline V gene (reference sequence). This CDR3 has 13 residues. Trimming took 4 bases from V and 6 from J; bases not matched to a gene: 2. The CDR3 loop is CASSPDRGQPQHF. The DNA for the CDR3 is TGTGCCAGCAGCCCGGACAGGGGTCAGCCCCAGCATTTT.

V usage is TRBV10-3 and J usage is TRBJ2-2; 9 positions agree with TRBD1. Germline V gene lookup returns CDR1 ENHRY and CDR2 SYGVKD. The CDR3 is 17 amino acids. V shed 6 bases and J 1 base; nucleotides not matched to a gene: 9. The CDR3 coding sequence is TGTGCCATCAGAAGGACAGGGGATGGGTGGAACACCGGGGAGCTGTTTTTT. Its protein is CAIRRTGDGWNTGELFF.

This sequence joins TRBV29-1 and TRBJ1-2; TRBD1 agrees at 10 bases. The CDR3 consists of 13 residues. CDR1 SQVTM and CDR2 ANQGSEA come from the germline V gene. The V gene end was trimmed by 6 bases and the J gene end by 5 bases; junction bases not matched to a gene: 6. CDR3 bases: TGCAGCGTCACCGGACAGGGGGATTATGGCTACACCTTC. Protein product: CSVTGQGDYGYTF.

The rearrangement links TRBV5-1 to TRBJ2-7, with D tentatively TRBD1 (6 bases). Germline CDR1 and CDR2: SGHRS and YFSETQ. V was trimmed by 3 bases and J by 0 bases, leaving 16 bases between them. CDR3 size: 16 residues. The CDR3 loop is CASSSASTGSSYEQYF. The CDR3 DNA reads as TGCGCCAGCAGCTCAGCCTCCACAGGGAGCTCCTACGAGCAGTACTTC.

The rearrangement links TRBV11-2 to TRBJ1-2, with D possibly being TRBD1 (6 bases). With 5 bases removed from V and 11 bases from J, the gap between germline ends came to 15 bases. Germline V gene data show CDR1 as SGHAT and CDR2 as FQNNGV. The CDR3 extends over 12 amino acids. The CDR3 DNA sequence: TGTGCCAGCAGCGGCCAGACAGGTGTATACACCTTC. This codes for CASSGQTGVYTF. Variable domain in full (rest from reference TRBV11-2 and TRBJ1-2): EAGVAQSPRYKIIEKRQSVAFWCNPISGHATLYWYQQILGQGPKLLIQFQNNGVVDDSQLPKDRFSAERLKGVDSTLKIQPAKLEDSAVYLCASSGQTGVYTFGSGTRLTVV.

V is TRBV5-1 and J is TRBJ2-1, with TRBD2 identical over 13 bases. Trimming took 4 bases from V and 10 from J; bases not matched to a gene: 8. Germline CDR1 and CDR2: SGHRS and YFSETQ. The CDR3 consists of 15 residues. The CDR3 here is CASSEGLAGLREQFF. The CDR3 nucleotides are TGCGCCAGCAGCGAGGGACTAGCGGGATTACGGGAGCAGTTCTTC.

The CDR3 here is CASSIESVSSVGYTF. In nucleotides, the CDR3 is TGTGCCAGTAGTATCGAAAGTGTTAGTAGTGTTGGCTACACCTTC. V usage is TRBV19 and J usage is TRBJ1-2; D not certain. The CDR3 length is 15 residues. CDR1 and CDR2 (germline): LNHDA, SQIVND (reference sequence). Trimming removed 3 bases at V and 7 bases at J, with 18 bases between.